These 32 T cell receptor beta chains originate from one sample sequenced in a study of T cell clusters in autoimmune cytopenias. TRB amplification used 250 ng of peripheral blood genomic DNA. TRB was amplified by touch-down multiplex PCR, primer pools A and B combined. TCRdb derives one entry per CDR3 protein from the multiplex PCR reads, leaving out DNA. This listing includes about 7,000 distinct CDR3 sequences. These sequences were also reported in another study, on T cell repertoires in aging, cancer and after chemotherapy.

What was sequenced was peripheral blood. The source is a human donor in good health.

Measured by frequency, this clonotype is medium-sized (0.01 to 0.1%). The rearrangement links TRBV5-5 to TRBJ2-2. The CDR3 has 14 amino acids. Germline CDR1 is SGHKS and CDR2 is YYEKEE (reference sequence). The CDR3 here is CASSLSVATGELFF.

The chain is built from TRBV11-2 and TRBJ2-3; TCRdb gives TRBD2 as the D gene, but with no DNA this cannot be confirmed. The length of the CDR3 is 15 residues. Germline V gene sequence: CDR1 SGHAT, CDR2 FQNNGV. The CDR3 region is CASSFYGGAQDTQYF.

CDR3 protein: CASSSQMNTEAFF. The rearrangement links TRBV7-9 to TRBJ1-1. This CDR3 contains 13 residues. CDR1 and CDR2 (germline): SEHNR, FQNEAQ (reference sequence). Full variable domain (outside the CDR3, taken from reference TRBV7-9 and TRBJ1-1): DTGVSQNPRHKITKRGQNVTFRCDPISEHNRLYWYRQTLGQGPEFLTYFQNEAQLEKSRLLSDRFSAERPKGSFSTLEIQRTEQGDSAMYLCASSSQMNTEAFFGQGTRLTVV.

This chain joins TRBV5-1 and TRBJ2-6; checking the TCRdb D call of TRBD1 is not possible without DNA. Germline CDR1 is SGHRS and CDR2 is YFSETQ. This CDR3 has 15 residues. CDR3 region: CASSNLRAGANVLTF.

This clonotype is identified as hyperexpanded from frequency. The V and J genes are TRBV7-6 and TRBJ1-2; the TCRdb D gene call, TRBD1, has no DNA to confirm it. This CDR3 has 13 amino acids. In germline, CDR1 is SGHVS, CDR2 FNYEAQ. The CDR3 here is CASSLAAGNGYTF. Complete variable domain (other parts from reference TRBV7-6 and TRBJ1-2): GAGVSQSPRYKVTKRGQDVALRCDPISGHVSLYWYRQALGQGPEFLTYFNYEAQQDKSGLPNDRFSAERPEGSISTLTIQRTEQRDSAMYRCASSLAAGNGYTFGSGTRLTVV.

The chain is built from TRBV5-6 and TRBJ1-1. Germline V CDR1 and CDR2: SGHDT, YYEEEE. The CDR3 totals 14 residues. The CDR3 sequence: CASSRRWAGTEAFF.

CDR3 protein: CASSLLPSTTTDTQYF. This chain links TRBV6-4 with TRBJ2-3. CDR3 length: 16 amino acids. Germline loops: CDR1 MRHNA, CDR2 SNTAGT.

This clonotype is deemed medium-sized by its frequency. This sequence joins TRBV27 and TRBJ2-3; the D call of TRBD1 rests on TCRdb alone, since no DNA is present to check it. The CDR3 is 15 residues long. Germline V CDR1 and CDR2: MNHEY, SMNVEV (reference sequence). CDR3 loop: CASSSGTMSTDTQYF.

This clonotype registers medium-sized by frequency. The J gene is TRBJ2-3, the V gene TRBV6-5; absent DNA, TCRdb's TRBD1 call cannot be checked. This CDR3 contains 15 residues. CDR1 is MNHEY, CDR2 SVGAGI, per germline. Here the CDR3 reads CASSGDRDLADTQYF.

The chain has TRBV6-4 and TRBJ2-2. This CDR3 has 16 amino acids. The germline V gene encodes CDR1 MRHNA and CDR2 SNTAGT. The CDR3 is CASSEGSDSYTGELFF.

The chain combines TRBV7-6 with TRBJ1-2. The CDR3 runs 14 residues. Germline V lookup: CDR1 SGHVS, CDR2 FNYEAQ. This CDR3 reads CASSKGFTNYGYTF.

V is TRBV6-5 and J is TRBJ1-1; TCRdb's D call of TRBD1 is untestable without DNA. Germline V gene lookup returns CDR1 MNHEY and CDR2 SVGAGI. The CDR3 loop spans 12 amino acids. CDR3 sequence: CASSYAGYEAFF.

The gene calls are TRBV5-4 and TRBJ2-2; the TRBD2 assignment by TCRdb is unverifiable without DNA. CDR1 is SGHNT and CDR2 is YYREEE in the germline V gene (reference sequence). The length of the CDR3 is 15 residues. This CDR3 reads CASSLGLTNTGELFF.

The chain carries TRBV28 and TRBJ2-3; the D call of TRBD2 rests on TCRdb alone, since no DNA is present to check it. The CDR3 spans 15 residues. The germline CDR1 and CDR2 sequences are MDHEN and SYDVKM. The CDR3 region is CASTMRLAGGDTQYF.

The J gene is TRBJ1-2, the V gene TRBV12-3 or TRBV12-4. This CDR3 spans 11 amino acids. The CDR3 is CASSLSYGYTF.

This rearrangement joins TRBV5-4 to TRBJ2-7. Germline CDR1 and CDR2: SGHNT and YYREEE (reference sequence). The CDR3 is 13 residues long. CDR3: CASSLDVQYEQYF.

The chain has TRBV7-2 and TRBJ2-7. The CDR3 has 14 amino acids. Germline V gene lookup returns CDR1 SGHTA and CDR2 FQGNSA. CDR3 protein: CASSLNRGSYEQYF.

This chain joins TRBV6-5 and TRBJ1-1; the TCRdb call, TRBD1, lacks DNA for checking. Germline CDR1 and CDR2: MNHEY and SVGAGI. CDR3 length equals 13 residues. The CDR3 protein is CASSTDGGTEAFF.

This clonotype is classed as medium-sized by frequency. Here the CDR3 reads CSADRGGFTDTQYF. This chain connects TRBV29-1 to TRBJ2-3; TCRdb reports TRBD2, a call that lacks DNA to check it against. This CDR3 has 14 residues. The germline V gene has CDR1 SQVTM and CDR2 ANQGSEA.

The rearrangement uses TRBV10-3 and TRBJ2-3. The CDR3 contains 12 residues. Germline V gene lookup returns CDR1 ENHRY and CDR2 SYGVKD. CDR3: CAISGGTDTQYF.

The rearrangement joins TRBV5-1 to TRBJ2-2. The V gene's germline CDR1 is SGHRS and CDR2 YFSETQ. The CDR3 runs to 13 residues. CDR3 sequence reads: CASSPTLTGELFF.

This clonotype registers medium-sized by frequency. The CDR3 is CASSLARDPYEQYF. V usage is TRBV5-6 and J usage is TRBJ2-7; TCRdb's D gene call, TRBD1, goes unchecked for lack of DNA. CDR1 is SGHDT, CDR2 YYEEEE, per germline. The CDR3 is 14 amino acids.

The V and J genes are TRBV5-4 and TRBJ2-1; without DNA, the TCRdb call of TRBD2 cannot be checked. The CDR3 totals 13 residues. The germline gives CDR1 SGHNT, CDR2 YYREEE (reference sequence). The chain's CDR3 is CASSLRLANEQFF.

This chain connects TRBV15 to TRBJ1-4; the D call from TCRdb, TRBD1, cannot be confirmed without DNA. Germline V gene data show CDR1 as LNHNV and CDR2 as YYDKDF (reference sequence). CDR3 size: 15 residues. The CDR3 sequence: CATSESARGGEKLFF.

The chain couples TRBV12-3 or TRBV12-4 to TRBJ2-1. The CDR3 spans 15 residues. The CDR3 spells CASSLSGGTGNEQFF.

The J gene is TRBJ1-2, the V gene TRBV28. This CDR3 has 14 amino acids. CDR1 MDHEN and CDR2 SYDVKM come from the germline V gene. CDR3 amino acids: CASSLPAAHYGYTF.

The chain's CDR3 is CATREIAKNIQYF. This chain connects TRBV7-9 to TRBJ2-4. There are 13 residues in the CDR3. Germline V gene data show CDR1 as SEHNR and CDR2 as FQNEAQ (reference sequence).

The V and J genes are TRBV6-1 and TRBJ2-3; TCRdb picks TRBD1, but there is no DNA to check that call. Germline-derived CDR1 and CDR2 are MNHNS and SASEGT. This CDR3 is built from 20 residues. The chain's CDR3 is CASARRRMGQALEITDTQYF.

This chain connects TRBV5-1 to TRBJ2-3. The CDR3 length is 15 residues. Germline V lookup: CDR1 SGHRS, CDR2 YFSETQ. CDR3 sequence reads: CASSSSRASTDTQYF. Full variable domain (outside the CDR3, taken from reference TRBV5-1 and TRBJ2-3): KAGVTQTPRYLIKTRGQQVTLSCSPISGHRSVSWYQQTPGQGLQFLFEYFSETQRNKGNFPGRFSGRQFSNSRSEMNVSTLELGDSALYLCASSSSRASTDTQYFGPGTRLTVL.

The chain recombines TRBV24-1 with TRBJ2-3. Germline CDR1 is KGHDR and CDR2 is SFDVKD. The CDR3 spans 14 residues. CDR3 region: CATSDFARTDTQYF.

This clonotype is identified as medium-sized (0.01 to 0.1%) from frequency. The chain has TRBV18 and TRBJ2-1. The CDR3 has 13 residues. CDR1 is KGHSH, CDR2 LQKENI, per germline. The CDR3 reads CASSPALTNEQFF.

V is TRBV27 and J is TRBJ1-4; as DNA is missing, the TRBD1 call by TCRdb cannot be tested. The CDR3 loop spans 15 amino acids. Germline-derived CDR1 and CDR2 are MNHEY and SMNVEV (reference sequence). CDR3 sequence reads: CASRQAGTGVWKLFF.